Below, one T cell receptor beta chain is given with its context. The data originate from a study of cytomegalovirus exposure and HLA in healthy donors. Per the germline V gene, CDR1 is LNHDA and CDR2 is SQIVND (reference sequence). Trimming at V came to 5 bases and at J to 3 bases, leaving 1 base not matched to a gene. The CDR3 is 12 residues long. Produced via immunoSEQ multiplex PCR; TCRdb's table is partial and in-frame only. Of over 80,000 clones listed, roughly 85% are singletons. The chain links TRBV19 to TRBJ2-7, with TRBD1 identical over 7 bases. Specimen: PBMCs. This clonotype was sampled from a man aged 18 to 30 in good health and CMV-seropositive. DNA of the CDR3: TGTGCCAGTAGTGACAGGGTCTACGAGCAGTACGTC. This encodes CASSDRVYEQYV.